This T cell receptor (beta chain) was captured in a study of T-cell reconstitution after alpha-beta-depleted transplantation in children. Unique molecular identifiers were incorporated during preparation of the TCRbeta library. From the PCR reads, TCRdb called clonotypes with MiXCR, one entry per CDR3 protein. The sample contains roughly 300,000 distinct CDR3 sequences, about 9.3% of which appear only once. V shed 5 bases and J 3 bases; nucleotides not matched to a gene: 5. Germline values: CDR1 KGHSH, CDR2 LQKENI. The CDR3 has 16 amino acids. The receptor comes from a human donor who donated a stem cell graft to a child with acute lymphoblastic leukemia. This chain joins TRBV18 and TRBJ2-6; 9 bases agree with TRBD1. This specimen consisted of PBMCs from the stem cell graft donor, obtained from the stem cell graft. CDR3 loop: CASSSGQGYGANVLTF. DNA for the CDR3: TGTGCCAGCTCATCGGGACAGGGCTATGGGGCCAACGTCCTGACTTTC.